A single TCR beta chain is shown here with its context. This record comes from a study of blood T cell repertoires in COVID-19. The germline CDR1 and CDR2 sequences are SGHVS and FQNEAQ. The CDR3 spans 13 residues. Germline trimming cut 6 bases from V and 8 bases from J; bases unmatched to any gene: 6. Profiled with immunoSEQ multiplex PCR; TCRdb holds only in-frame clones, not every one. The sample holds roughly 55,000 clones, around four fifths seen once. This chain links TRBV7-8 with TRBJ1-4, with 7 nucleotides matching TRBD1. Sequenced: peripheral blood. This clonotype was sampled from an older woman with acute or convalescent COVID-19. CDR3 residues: CASRRAGGEKLFF. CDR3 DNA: TGTGCCAGCAGGAGGGCAGGGGGAGAAAAACTGTTTTTT.